The sequence of this T cell receptor (beta chain) was determined in a study of OX40 agonist ivuxolimab in advanced cancers. Study details: Dose-escalation patients suffered from hepatocellular carcinoma, melanoma, renal cell or head and neck cancer.

Using immunoSEQ multiplex PCR, the repertoire was profiled, and TCRdb retains in-frame clones only, with some absent. The sample lists approximately 100,000 clones, roughly 90% occurring once. Trimming took off 6 bases at V and 4 bases at J, with 8 bases between the two ends. Germline CDR1 is SNHLY and CDR2 is FYNNEI. The CDR3 is made up of 12 amino acids. Sample: CD4+ or CD8+ T cells sorted from blood, taken in a trial of the OX40 agonist ivuxolimab. The genes are TRBV2 and TRBJ2-3, with D unclear. The receptor comes from an adult with an advanced solid tumor such as melanoma, head and neck, liver or kidney cancer. The CDR3 sequence is CASSALADTQYF. In DNA form, the CDR3 reads TGTGCCAGCAGCGCTCTAGCAGATACGCAGTATTTT.